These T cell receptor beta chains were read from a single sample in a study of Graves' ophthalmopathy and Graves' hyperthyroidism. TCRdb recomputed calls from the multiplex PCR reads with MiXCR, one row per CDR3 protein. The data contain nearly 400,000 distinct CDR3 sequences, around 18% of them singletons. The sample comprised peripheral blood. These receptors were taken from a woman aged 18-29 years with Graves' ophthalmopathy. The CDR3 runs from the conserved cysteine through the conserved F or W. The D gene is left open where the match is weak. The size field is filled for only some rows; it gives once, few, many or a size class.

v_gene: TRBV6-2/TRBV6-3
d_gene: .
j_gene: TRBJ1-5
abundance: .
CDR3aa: CASRVATGSGNQPQHF
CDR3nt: TGTGCCAGCCGGGTTGCGACAGGTAGTGGCAATCAGCCCCAGCATTTT

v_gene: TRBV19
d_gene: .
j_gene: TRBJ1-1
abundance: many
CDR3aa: CASSARWGLSTEAFF
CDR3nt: TGTGCCAGTAGTGCCAGGTGGGGGCTGAGCACTGAAGCTTTCTTT

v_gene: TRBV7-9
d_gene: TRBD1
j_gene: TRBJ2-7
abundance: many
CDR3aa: CASSNRDREYEQYF
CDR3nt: TGTGCCAGCAGCAATCGGGACAGGGAATACGAGCAGTACTTC

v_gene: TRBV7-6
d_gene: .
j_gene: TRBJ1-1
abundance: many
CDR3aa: CASSPPGRLNTEAFF
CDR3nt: TGTGCCAGCAGCCCTCCGGGGAGGCTGAACACTGAAGCTTTCTTT

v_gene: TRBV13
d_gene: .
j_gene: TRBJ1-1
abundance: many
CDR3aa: CASSNQVGEAFF
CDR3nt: TGTGCCAGCAGTAATCAAGTGGGCGAAGCTTTCTTT

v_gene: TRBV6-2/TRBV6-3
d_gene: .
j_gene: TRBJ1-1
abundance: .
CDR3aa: CASTPTLGSRNTEAFF
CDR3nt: TGTGCCAGCACCCCCACCCTGGGGTCGAGGAACACTGAAGCTTTCTTT

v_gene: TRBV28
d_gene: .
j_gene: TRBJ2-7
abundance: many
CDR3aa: CASRTGSEQYF
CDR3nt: TGTGCCAGCAGAACGGGGTCCGAGCAGTACTTC

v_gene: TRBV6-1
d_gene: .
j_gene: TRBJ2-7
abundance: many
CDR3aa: CATLVVRPHYEQYF
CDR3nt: TGTGCCACCCTAGTCGTTCGTCCTCACTACGAGCAGTACTTC

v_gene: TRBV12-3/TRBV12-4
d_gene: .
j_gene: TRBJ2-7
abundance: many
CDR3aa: CASSFTGHYYEQYF
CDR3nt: TGTGCCAGCAGTTTCACGGGACACTACTACGAGCAGTACTTC

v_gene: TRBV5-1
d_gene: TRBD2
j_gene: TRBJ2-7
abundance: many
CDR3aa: CASSLYGVEGLANSEQYF
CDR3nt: TGCGCCAGCAGCTTGTATGGGGTTGAGGGACTAGCGAATAGCGAGCAGTACTTC

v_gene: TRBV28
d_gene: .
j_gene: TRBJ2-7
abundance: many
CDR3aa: CASSPPFGGYEQYF
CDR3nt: TGTGCCAGCAGTCCACCCTTTGGGGGTTACGAGCAGTACTTC

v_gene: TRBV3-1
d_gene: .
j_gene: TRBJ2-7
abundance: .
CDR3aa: CASSPPRGHEQYF
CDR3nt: TGTGCCAGCAGCCCTCCCCGGGGCCACGAGCAGTACTTC

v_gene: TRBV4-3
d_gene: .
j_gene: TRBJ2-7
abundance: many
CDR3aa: CASSRYRQGTNEQYF
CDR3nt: TGCGCCAGCAGCCGGTATAGGCAGGGGACCAACGAGCAGTACTTC

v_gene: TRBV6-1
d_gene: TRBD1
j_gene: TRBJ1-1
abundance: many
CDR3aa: CASSVLPGTGPLNTEAFF
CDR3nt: TGTGCCAGCAGTGTTCTCCCAGGGACAGGGCCTCTGAACACTGAAGCTTTCTTT

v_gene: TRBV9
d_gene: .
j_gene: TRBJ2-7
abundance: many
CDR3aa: CASSVGQAGAYEQYF
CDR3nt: TGTGCCAGCAGCGTGGGGCAGGCAGGGGCCTACGAGCAGTACTTC

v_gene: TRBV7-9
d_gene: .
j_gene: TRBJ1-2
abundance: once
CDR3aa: CASSRDGEGYTF
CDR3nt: TGTGCCAGCAGCCGGGACGGGGAGGGCTACACCTTC

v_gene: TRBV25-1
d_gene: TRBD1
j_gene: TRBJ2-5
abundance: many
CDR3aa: CASSATGWGVETQYF
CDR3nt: TGTGCCAGCAGTGCGACAGGGTGGGGTGTGGAGACCCAGTACTTC

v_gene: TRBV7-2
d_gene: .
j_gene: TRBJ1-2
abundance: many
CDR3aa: CASSWTANGYTF
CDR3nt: TGTGCCAGCAGCTGGACAGCCAATGGCTACACCTTC

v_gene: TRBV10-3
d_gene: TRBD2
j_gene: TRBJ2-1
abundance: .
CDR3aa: CAISESRAGGPTEQFF
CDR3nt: TGTGCCATCAGTGAGTCGAGAGCGGGAGGGCCGACTGAGCAGTTCTTC

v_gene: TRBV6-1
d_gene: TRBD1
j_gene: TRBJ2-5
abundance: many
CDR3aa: CATFSQGRETQYF
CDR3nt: TGTGCCACCTTTTCACAGGGGCGAGAGACCCAGTACTTC

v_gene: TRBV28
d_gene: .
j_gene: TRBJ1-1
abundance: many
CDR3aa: CASINRGEGTEAFF
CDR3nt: TGTGCCAGCATCAATCGAGGGGAGGGGACTGAAGCTTTCTTT

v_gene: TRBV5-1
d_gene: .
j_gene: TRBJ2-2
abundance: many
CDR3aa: CASSHQRTTGELFF
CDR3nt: TGCGCCAGCAGCCATCAAAGGACCACCGGGGAGCTGTTTTTT

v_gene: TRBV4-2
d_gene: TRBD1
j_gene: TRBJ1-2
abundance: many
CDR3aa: CASKGQGDVYTF
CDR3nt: TGTGCCAGCAAGGGCCAGGGGGATGTCTACACCTTC

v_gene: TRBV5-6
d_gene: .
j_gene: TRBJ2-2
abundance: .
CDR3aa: CASSLASRESGELFF
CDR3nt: TGTGCCAGCAGCTTGGCTAGCAGGGAAAGTGGGGAGCTGTTTTTT

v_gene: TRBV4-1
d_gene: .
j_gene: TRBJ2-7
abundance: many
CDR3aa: CASSQQPVPYEQYF
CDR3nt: TGCGCCAGCAGCCAGCAGCCGGTCCCCTACGAGCAGTACTTC